This paragraph covers one T cell receptor (beta chain) sequence. The target of this receptor is not known. The record has no base qualities; no much larger clone is one base away. Deletion took 7 bases off V and 5 bases off J, with a span of 14 bases between the germline ends. The cysteine opens and the phenylalanine closes a CDR3 of 12 amino acids. The DNA shown is the 36-base CDR3, in frame from base 1. From the germline V gene, CDR1 is SQVTM and CDR2 is ANQGSEA. Each collaborating institution followed its own protocols to collect whole blood in K2EDTA tubes. Collaborator samples were shipped for TCRbeta analysis as frozen whole blood, isolated PBMCs, or DNA extracted from either sample type. This entry is derived from a study of blood T cell repertoires in COVID-19 (TCRdb year 2020). Concerning the study at large: Samples covering the acute and convalescent phases of COVID-19 were provided by collaborators in the United States, Italy and Spain. The material from the prospective study consisted of cDNA or gDNA derived from T cells, B-cell-depleted T cells, or PBMCs. The dataset comprised deeply sampled blood TCRbeta repertoires from subjects exposed to, actively infected with, or recovered from COVID-19. The repertoires were made available in a free public database intended to serve as a resource for research on the immune response to SARS-CoV-2. The samples were drawn from two sources: the first 160 participants of the ongoing ImmuneRACE study, and over 950 subjects contributed by 6 global collaborators. The sample metadata nearly always contained a de-identified subject ID, COVID-19 status, age in years and sex. HLA class I and class II types, where available, came from metadata supplied by the sample provider rather than from assay-based typing.

Study-wide conclusions, independent of this receptor: How much clinical and demographic metadata was included differed by source and by participant, and the metadata was provided uncurated.

The immunoSEQ Assay, a bias-controlled multiplex PCR, was used to amplify TCRbeta CDR3 regions from genomic DNA. On the study's bioinformatics: The number of nucleated cells in each sample was estimated by amplification of reference gene primers within the assay. To quantify the absolute abundance of each unique TCRbeta CDR3 rearrangement, sequence reads were collapsed and filtered. For each sample, productive Simpson clonality was calculated as the square root of Simpson's diversity index over productive rearrangements. Imported from immuneACCESS, the table was reduced by TCRdb to in-frame sequences with V and J called. These copies leave out some clones; in studies compared against another copy, an unresolved V gene accounts for under half, and the cause of the remainder is not known. Clone size and V and J calls were adopted from that table, with D and trimming inferred from the DNA. The sample table holds under 40,000 clones, of which roughly 90% were seen once. Roughly two fifths of the sample belongs to the ten largest clones.

Input material: peripheral blood. The sequence derives from a man aged 55 to 70 with active or convalescent COVID-19. The chain employs TRBV29-1 and TRBJ2-5, with the D segment identity uncertain. The bases read TGCAGCGCCTCAGCCCTCGGGGAGACCCAGTACTTC. Its product reads: CSASALGETQYF.